The entry below gives a single T cell receptor beta chain sequence along with its context. This same CDR3 is encoded by further DNA sequences in the sample. Assay used: immunoSEQ multiplex PCR; TCRdb lists only in-frame clones, some missing. The sample shows about 2.3 million clones, around 92% of them seen only once. These data belong to a study of shared clonotypes between healthy human individuals. Study as a whole: There were three CD4 naive, three CD4 memory, two CD8 naive and one CD8 memory plates per donor.

The CDR3 has 12 amino acids. Germline CDR1 reads GTSNPN; CDR2 reads SVGIG (reference sequence). With 3 bases removed from V and 7 bases from J, the gap between germline ends came to 13 bases. What was sequenced was naive CD4+ T cells from PBMCs. Subset reported: CD45RA+ positively selected. The sequence was obtained from a man aged 18 to 29 in good health. Some clones in this sample may be carry-over from other donors' samples. This sequence joins TRBV30 and TRBJ2-7; possible D gene TRBD1, 5 bases. As DNA, the CDR3 is TGTGCCTGGAGCGTTCAGGGTCGGGAGCAGTACTTC. Its translation is CAWSVQGREQYF.